These 20 T cell receptor beta chains share one sample of origin, sequenced in a study of breast tumors, draining lymph nodes, adjacent tissues. TCRdb reprocessed the multiplex PCR reads with MiXCR, giving one entry per CDR3 protein. The sample consists of about 150,000 distinct CDR3 sequences, around a third of them appearing once. Samples came from axillary lymph nodes draining the breast cancer. The source material was axillary lymph node tissue. These receptors came from a female donor with breast cancer. Some clones in this sample may be carry-over from other donors' samples.

At least ten counts were recorded for this clonotype. V and J are TRBV7-2 and TRBJ2-1; 10 nucleotides match TRBD1. With 5 bases clipped from V and 5 bases from J, the junction kept 18 bases outside the gene matches. The CDR3 loop spans 19 amino acids. Germline loops: CDR1 SGHTA, CDR2 FQGNSA. The chain's CDR3 is CASSPRGQGSWNRNNEQFF. CDR3 in DNA: TGTGCCAGCAGCCCTCGGGGACAGGGGAGTTGGAATAGGAACAATGAGCAGTTCTTC.

This clonotype has at least ten counts. V and J are TRBV15 and TRBJ1-6; D gene uncertain. Germline V gene lookup returns CDR1 LNHNV and CDR2 YYDKDF (reference sequence). The CDR3 runs 12 residues. Trimming stripped 7 bases from V and 4 bases from J, with 5 bases between. CDR3 region: CATKDYNSPLHF. CDR3 coding DNA: TGTGCCACCAAGGATTATAATTCACCCCTCCACTTT.

This sequence joins TRBV7-9 and TRBJ1-1; 8 bases agree with TRBD1. This CDR3 contains 17 residues. Germline assignment: CDR1 SEHNR and CDR2 FQNEAQ (reference sequence). V trimming: 5 bases; J trimming: 1 base; junction bases outside the gene matches: 12. The CDR3 loop reads CASSPKTGGIKNTEAFF. The DNA for the CDR3 is TGTGCCAGCAGCCCAAAAACAGGGGGGATTAAGAACACTGAAGCTTTCTTT.

The chain uses TRBV11-2 and TRBJ2-5; D perhaps matches TRBD2 (7 bases). V gave up 3 bases and J gave up 5 bases, with 16 bases separating them. Germline assignment: CDR1 SGHAT and CDR2 FQNNGV. CDR3 length: 15 residues. CDR3 nucleotides: TGTGCCAGCAGCTTGGGGGGGCAGGGGAGCGAGACCCAGTACTTC. Translating gives CASSLGGQGSETQYF. The complete variable domain, with remaining parts taken from reference TRBV11-2 and TRBJ2-5, reads EAGVAQSPRYKIIEKRQSVAFWCNPISGHATLYWYQQILGQGPKLLIQFQNNGVVDDSQLPKDRFSAERLKGVDSTLKIQPAKLEDSAVYLCASSLGGQGSETQYFGPGTRLLVL.

Points on this clonotype: This may be a read error, as it is one base from a much larger clone. The rearrangement links TRBV28 to TRBJ2-5; 8 nucleotides agree with TRBD1. V shed 4 bases, J shed 4 bases, and the junction held 5 bases outside the gene matches. Germline lookup yields CDR1 MDHEN and CDR2 SYDVKM. The CDR3 loop spans 14 amino acids. The CDR3 here is CASSWTGNGETQYF. Here the CDR3 DNA reads TGTGCCAGCAGTTGGACAGGGAACGGAGAGACCCAGTACTTC.

This clonotype was picked up many times. The rearrangement uses TRBV6-6 and TRBJ2-5; D is uncertain. The CDR3 runs to 14 residues. Germline loops: CDR1 MNHNY, CDR2 SVGAGI (reference sequence). The germline V and J ends were trimmed by 1 base and 5 bases, with 11 bases remaining between them. DNA for the CDR3: TGTGCCAGCAGTTACTATGGTAATATGGAGACCCAGTACTTC. The encoded protein is CASSYYGNMETQYF.

This clonotype was detected many times. For the CDR3, the DNA is TGTGCCACTTCGGACTCGGGGGCGGGTGGAAACACCATATATTTT. Translating it yields CATSDSGAGGNTIYF. The chain employs TRBV6-2 or TRBV6-3 and TRBJ1-3, with D possibly TRBD1 on 6 matching bases. The CDR3 spans 15 residues. Germline V gene lookup returns CDR1 MNHEY and CDR2 SVGEGT. The V and J ends lost 10 bases and 3 bases respectively, with 19 bases between them.

In regard to this clonotype: It is likely a read error, because the conserved phenylalanine at the end of the CDR3 is missing. The chain links TRBV12-3 or TRBV12-4 to TRBJ1-5; 8 positions agree with TRBD1. The CDR3 totals 15 residues. The junction had 9 bases not matched to a gene; V was cut back by 5 bases and J by 6 bases. The CDR3 loop is CASSGTGGISQPQHS. The CDR3 coding sequence is TGTGCCAGCAGTGGAACAGGGGGAATCAGTCAGCCCCAGCATTCT.

The chain joins TRBV2 to TRBJ1-1; D remains ambiguous. CDR1 and CDR2 (germline): SNHLY, FYNNEI. This CDR3 has 13 amino acids. V was clipped by 6 bases and J by 1 base, with 9 bases between them. This CDR3 reads CASRDFQNTEAFF. DNA for the CDR3: TGTGCCAGCAGGGACTTTCAGAACACTGAAGCTTTCTTT.

This clonotype was found many times. The chain carries TRBV20-1 and TRBJ2-1; 11 bases line up with TRBD2. This CDR3 region has 15 residues. In germline, CDR1 is DFQATT, CDR2 SNEGSKA (reference sequence). The junction had 11 bases not matched to a gene; V was cut back by 4 bases and J by 9 bases. The chain's CDR3 is CSATPVSGGVIEQFF. CDR3 bases: TGCAGTGCTACGCCGGTTAGCGGGGGGGTTATTGAGCAGTTCTTC.

Comment on this clonotype: This may stem from a read error, because a much larger clone lies one nucleotide away. The genes are TRBV6-5 and TRBJ2-7; no reliable D call. There are 12 residues in the CDR3. The germline V gene encodes CDR1 MNHEY and CDR2 SVGAGI. V gave up 6 bases and J gave up 2 bases, with 8 bases separating them. The CDR3 nucleotides are TGTGCCAGCAGAGGAAATACCTACGAGCAGTACGTC. Its translation: CASRGNTYEQYV.

V is TRBV6-1 and J is TRBJ1-3; possibly TRBD1 for D (5 bases). Trimming cost V 2 bases and J 3 bases, with 23 bases left between them. CDR3 length: 19 residues. CDR1 and CDR2 (germline): MNHNS, SASEGT. The CDR3 coding sequence is TGTGCCAGCAGTGAAACAGGACCTATCCCCCGGTTGGATGGAAACACCATATATTTT. It encodes CASSETGPIPRLDGNTIYF.

The chain recombines TRBV19 with TRBJ2-3, with 15 bases fitting TRBD2. Germline V lookup: CDR1 LNHDA, CDR2 SQIVND (reference sequence). The CDR3 totals 16 residues. V trimming: 9 bases; J trimming: 3 bases; junction bases outside the gene matches: 7. CDR3 region: CASNPGLAGGTDTQYF. The DNA of the CDR3 is TGTGCCAGCAACCCGGGACTAGCGGGGGGAACAGATACGCAGTATTTT.

Turning to this clonotype: No DNA is shown, since the ends of the CDR3 on it are uncertain; the CDR3 is the one TCRdb lists. The chain links TRBV11-2 to TRBJ1-4. The CDR3 extends over 18 residues, inclusive of both ends. Germline V gives CDR1 SGHAT, CDR2 FQNNGV. The CDR3 sequence is CASSFYICSADYNEKLFF.

There are a few counts of this clonotype. The chain links TRBV6-5 to TRBJ1-1, with D unresolved. Germline V gene data show CDR1 as MNHEY and CDR2 as SVGAGI. The CDR3 covers 13 residues. V dropped 6 bases and J dropped 6 bases, with 14 bases sitting between them. CDR3 bases: TGTGCCAGCAGGAAGGTACTCGCCGCTGAAGCTTTCTTT. Translated, it gives CASRKVLAAEAFF.

This clonotype was detected ten times or more. The V and J genes are TRBV20-1 and TRBJ2-5; D remains ambiguous. Germline V gives CDR1 DFQATT, CDR2 SNEGSKA (reference sequence). This CDR3 contains 12 residues. The germline V and J ends were trimmed by 1 base and 0 bases, with 3 bases remaining between them. CDR3 protein: CSARGYQETQYF. The CDR3 nucleotides are TGCAGTGCTAGAGGCTACCAAGAGACCCAGTACTTC.

In this sample, this clonotype turned up a few times. The V call is TRBV6-1, the J call TRBJ1-2, with 10 nucleotides matching TRBD1. This CDR3 spans 15 amino acids. Germline V lookup: CDR1 MNHNS, CDR2 SASEGT. With 6 bases clipped from V and 2 bases from J, the junction kept 6 bases outside the gene matches. The CDR3 DNA reads TGTGCCAGCAGATCCAGGACAGGGGGGAACTATGGCTACACCTTC. It specifies CASRSRTGGNYGYTF.

This clonotype showed up many times. The V and J genes are TRBV4-1 and TRBJ2-3; 10 bases are shared with TRBD2. The CDR3 has 15 amino acids. Germline V gene sequence: CDR1 MGHRA, CDR2 YSYEKL. Germline trimming cut 3 bases from V and 7 bases from J; bases unmatched to any gene: 7. Written as DNA, the CDR3 is TGCGCCAGCAGCCAGAGCGGGGGGGCGGGTAATACGCAGTATTTT. Translated, it gives CASSQSGGAGNTQYF.

This clonotype came up many times. This rearrangement joins TRBV5-8 to TRBJ1-6, with D perhaps matching TRBD1 (6 bases). From germline, CDR1 is SGHTS and CDR2 YDEGEE. The CDR3 has 15 amino acids. Trimming cost V 3 bases and J 7 bases, with 14 bases left between them. This chain's CDR3 is CASSSKTGTNSPLHF. CDR3 nucleotide sequence: TGTGCCAGCAGCTCAAAAACAGGGACCAATTCACCCCTCCACTTT.

The rearrangement links TRBV5-1 to TRBJ2-7; the match to TRBD1 covers 10 bases. The CDR3 sequence is 15 residues long. The V gene's germline CDR1 is SGHRS and CDR2 YFSETQ. V trimming: 4 bases; J trimming: 5 bases; junction bases outside the gene matches: 9. The DNA for the CDR3 is TGCGCCAGCAGCCCCGAGGGGACAGGGGTCCACGAGCAGTACTTC. Translation: CASSPEGTGVHEQYF.